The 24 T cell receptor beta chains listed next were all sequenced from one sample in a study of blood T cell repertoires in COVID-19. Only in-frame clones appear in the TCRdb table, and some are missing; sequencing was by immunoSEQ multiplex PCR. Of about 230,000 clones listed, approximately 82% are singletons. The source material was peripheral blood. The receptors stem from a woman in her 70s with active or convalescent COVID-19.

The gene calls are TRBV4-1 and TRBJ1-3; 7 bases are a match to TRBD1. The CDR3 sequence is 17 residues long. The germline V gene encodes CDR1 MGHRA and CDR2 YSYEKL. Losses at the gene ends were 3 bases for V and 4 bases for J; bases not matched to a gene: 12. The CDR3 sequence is CASSQDQDRAVGNTIYF. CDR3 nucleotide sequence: TGCGCCAGCAGCCAGGACCAAGACAGGGCAGTCGGAAACACCATATATTTT.

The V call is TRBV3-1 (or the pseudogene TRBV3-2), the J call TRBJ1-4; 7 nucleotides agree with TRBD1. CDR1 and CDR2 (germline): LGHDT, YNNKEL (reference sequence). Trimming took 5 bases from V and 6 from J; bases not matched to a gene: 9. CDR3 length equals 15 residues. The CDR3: CASSDETGPDEKLFF. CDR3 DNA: TGTGCCAGCAGCGACGAGACAGGGCCTGATGAAAAACTGTTTTTT.

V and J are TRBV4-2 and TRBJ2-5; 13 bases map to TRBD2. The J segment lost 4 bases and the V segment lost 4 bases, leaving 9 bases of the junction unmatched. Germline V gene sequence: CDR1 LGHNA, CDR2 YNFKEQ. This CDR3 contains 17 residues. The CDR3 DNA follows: TGTGCCAGCAGCCGAGCACTAGCGGGGGGGTCCGGAGAGACCCAGTACTTC. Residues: CASSRALAGGSGETQYF.

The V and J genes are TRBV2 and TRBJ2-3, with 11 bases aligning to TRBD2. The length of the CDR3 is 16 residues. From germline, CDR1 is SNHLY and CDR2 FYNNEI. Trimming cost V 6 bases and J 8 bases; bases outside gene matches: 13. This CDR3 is CASRDGTSGPWGTQYF. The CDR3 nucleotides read TGTGCCAGCAGAGACGGGACTAGCGGACCATGGGGTACGCAGTATTTT.

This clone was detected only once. CDR3 loop: CASSIKGVRSPLHF. The CDR3 DNA reads TGTGCCAGCAGCATTAAGGGGGTACGTTCACCCCTCCACTTT. This chain connects TRBV3-1 (or the pseudogene TRBV3-2) to TRBJ1-6; a possible D gene is TRBD1 (6 bases). This CDR3 contains 14 residues. From germline, CDR1 is LGHDT and CDR2 YNNKEL (reference sequence). Trimming stripped 5 bases from V and 9 bases from J, with 14 bases between.

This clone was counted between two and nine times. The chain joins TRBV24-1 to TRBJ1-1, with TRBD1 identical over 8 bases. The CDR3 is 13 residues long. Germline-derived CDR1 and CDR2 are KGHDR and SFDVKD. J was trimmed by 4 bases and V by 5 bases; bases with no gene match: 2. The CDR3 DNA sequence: TGTGCCACCAGTGGGGACAGGAGCACTGAAGCTTTCTTT. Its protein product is CATSGDRSTEAFF.

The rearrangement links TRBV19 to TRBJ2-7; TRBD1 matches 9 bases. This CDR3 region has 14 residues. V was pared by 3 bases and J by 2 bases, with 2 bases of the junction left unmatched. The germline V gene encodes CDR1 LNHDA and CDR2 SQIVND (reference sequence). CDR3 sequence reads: CASSIRTGAYEQYF. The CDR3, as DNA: TGTGCCAGTAGTATTAGGACAGGGGCCTACGAGCAGTACTTC.

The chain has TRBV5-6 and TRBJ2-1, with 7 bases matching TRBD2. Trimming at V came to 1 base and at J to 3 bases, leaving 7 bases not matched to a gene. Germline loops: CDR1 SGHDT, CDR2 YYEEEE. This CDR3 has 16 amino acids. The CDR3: CASSLFEGGNYNEQFF. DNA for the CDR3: TGTGCCAGCAGCTTGTTCGAGGGAGGGAACTACAATGAGCAGTTCTTC.

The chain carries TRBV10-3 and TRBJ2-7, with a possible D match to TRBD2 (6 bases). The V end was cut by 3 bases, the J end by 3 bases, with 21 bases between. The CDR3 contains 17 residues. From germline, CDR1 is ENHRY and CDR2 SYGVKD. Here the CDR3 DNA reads TGTGCCATCAGTGATGACATAAAGGGACTCTTGTTCTACGAGCAGTACTTC. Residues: CAISDDIKGLLFYEQYF.

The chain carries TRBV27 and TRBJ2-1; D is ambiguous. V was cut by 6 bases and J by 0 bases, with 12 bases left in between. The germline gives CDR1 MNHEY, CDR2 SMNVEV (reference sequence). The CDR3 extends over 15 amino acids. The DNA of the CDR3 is TGTGCCAGCAGAAAAAGCGTGAGCTCCTACAATGAGCAGTTCTTC. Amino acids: CASRKSVSSYNEQFF.

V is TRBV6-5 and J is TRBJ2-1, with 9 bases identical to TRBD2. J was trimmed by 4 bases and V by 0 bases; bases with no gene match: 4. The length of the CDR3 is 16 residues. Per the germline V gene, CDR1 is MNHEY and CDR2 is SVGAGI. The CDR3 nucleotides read TGTGCCAGCAGTTACTCGACTAGCGGTTATTACAATGAGCAGTTCTTC. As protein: CASSYSTSGYYNEQFF.

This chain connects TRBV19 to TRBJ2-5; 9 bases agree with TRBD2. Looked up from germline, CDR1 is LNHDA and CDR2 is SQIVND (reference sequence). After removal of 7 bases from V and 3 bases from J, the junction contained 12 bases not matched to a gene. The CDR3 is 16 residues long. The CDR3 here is CASKDLASGAKETQYF. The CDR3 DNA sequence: TGTGCCAGTAAGGATTTAGCTAGCGGGGCTAAAGAGACCCAGTACTTC. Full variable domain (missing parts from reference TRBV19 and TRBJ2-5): DGGITQSPKYLFRKEGQNVTLSCEQNLNHDAMYWYRQDPGQGLRLIYYSQIVNDFQKGDIAEGYSVSREKKESFPLTVTSAQKNPTAFYLCASKDLASGAKETQYFGPGTRLLVL.

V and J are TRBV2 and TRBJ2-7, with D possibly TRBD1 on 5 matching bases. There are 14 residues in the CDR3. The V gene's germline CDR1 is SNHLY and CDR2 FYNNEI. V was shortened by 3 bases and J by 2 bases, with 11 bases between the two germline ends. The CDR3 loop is CASSDGRATYEQYF. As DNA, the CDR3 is TGTGCCAGCAGTGACGGCAGGGCCACCTACGAGCAGTACTTC.

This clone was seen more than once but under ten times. The CDR3 DNA sequence: TGTGCCAGCAGCTTATTGGGTACGACCGGGGAGCAGTACTTC. This codes for CASSLLGTTGEQYF. The chain carries TRBV7-3 and TRBJ2-7; D remains unclear. Germline V lookup: CDR1 SGHTA, CDR2 FQGTGA. The CDR3 totals 14 residues. Trimming stripped 2 bases from V and 7 bases from J, with 15 bases between.

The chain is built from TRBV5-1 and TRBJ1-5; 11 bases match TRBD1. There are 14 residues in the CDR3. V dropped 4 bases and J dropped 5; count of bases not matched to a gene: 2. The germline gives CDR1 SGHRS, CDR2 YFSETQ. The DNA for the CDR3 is TGCGCCAGCAGCCAGGGACAGGGGGATCAGCCCCAGCATTTT. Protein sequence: CASSQGQGDQPQHF.

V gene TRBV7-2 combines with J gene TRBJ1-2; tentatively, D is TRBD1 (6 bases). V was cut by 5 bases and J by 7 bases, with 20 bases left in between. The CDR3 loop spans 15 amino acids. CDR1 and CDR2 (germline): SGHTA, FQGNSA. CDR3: CASSPSRQARFGYTF. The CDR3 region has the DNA TGTGCCAGCAGCCCCTCCCGACAGGCCCGCTTTGGCTACACCTTC. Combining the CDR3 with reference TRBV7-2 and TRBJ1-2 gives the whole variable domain GAGVSQSPSNKVTEKGKDVELRCDPISGHTALYWYRQSLGQGLEFLIYFQGNSAPDKSGLPSDRFSAERTGGSVSTLTIQRTQQEDSAVYLCASSPSRQARFGYTFGSGTRLTVV.

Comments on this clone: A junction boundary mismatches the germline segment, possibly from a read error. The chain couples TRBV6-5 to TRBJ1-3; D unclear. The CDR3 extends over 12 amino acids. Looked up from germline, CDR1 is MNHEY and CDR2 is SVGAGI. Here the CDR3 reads CASIGSFGVGDF. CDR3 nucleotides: TGTGCCAGCATTGGGAGTTTCGGGGTCGGGGATTTT.

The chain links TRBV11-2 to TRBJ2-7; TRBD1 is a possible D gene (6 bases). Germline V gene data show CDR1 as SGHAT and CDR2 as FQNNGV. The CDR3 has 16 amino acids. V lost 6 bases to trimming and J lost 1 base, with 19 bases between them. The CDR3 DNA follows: TGTGCCAGCAGACGAATCGGGACACCTAGGTCCTACGAGCAGTACTTC. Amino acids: CASRRIGTPRSYEQYF.

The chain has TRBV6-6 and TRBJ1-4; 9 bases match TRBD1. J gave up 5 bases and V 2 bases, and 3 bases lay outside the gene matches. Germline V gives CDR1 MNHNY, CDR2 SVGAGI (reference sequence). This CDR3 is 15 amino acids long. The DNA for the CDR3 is TGTGCCAGCAGTTACGAGACAGGGGGGAATGAAAAACTGTTTTTT. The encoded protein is CASSYETGGNEKLFF.

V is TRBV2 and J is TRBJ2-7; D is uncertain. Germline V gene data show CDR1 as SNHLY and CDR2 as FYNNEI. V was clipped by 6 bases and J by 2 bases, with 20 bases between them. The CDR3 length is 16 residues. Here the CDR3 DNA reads TGTGCCAGCAGGAGGTCCTTTCGACCTACTACCTACGAGCAGTACTTC. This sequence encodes CASRRSFRPTTYEQYF.

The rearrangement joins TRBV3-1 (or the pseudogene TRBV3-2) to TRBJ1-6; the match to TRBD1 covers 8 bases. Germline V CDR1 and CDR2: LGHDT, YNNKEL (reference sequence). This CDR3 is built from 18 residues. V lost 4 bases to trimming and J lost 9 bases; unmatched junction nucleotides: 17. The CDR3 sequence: CASSPRRGGQVDFSPLHF. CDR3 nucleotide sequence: TGTGCCAGCAGCCCAAGAAGAGGGGGACAGGTCGACTTTTCACCCCTCCACTTT.

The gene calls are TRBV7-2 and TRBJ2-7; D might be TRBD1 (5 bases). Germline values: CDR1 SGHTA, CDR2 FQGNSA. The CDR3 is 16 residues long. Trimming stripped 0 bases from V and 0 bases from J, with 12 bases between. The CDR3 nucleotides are TGTGCCAGCAGCTTAGCGGGTGGCAGGGTCTCCTACGAGCAGTACTTC. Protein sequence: CASSLAGGRVSYEQYF.

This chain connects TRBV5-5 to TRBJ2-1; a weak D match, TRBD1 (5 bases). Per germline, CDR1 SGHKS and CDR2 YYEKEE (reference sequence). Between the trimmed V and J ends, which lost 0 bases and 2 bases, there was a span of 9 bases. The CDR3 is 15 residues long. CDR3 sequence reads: CASSLAMDTYNEQFF. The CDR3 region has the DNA TGTGCCAGCAGCTTGGCCATGGACACCTACAATGAGCAGTTCTTC.

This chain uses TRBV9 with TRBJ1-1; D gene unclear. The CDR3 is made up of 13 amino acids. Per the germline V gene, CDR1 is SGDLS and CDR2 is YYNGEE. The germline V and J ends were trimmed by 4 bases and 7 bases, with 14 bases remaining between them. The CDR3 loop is CASSRAWEGEAFF. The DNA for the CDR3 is TGTGCCAGCAGCCGCGCCTGGGAGGGTGAAGCTTTCTTT.